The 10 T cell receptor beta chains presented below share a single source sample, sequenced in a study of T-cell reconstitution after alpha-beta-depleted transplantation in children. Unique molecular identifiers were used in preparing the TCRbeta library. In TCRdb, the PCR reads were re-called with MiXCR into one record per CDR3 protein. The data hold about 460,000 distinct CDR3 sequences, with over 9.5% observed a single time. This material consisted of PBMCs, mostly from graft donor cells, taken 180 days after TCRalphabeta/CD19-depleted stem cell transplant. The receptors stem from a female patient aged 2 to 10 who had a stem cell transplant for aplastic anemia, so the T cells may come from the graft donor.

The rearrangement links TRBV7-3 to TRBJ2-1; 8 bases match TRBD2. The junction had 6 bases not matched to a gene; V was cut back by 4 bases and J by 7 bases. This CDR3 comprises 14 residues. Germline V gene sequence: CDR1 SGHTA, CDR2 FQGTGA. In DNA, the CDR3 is TGTGCCAGCAGCTGGAGCGGGAGCTGGAATGAGCAGTTCTTC. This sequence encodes CASSWSGSWNEQFF.

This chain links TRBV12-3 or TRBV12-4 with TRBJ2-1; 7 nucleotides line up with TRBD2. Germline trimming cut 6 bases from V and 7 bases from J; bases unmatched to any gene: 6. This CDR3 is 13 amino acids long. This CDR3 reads CASSLLGLNEQFF. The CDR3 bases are TGTGCCAGCAGCCTTTTGGGACTAAATGAGCAGTTCTTC.

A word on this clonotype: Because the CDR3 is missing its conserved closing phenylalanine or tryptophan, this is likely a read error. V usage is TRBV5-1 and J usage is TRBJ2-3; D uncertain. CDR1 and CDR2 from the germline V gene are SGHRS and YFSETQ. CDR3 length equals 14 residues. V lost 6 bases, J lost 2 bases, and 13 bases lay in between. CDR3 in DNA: TGCGCCAGCACCTCTCTGGGTACCACAGATACGCAGTATTCT. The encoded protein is CASTSLGTTDTQYS.

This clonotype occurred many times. CDR3 sequence reads: CSARGLRDVAYNEQFF. CDR3 DNA sequence: TGCAGTGCTAGAGGACTACGGGACGTCGCCTACAATGAGCAGTTCTTC. This chain joins TRBV20-1 and TRBJ2-1, with D perhaps given as TRBD1 or TRBD2 (5 bases each). Germline V CDR1 and CDR2: DFQATT, SNEGSKA (reference sequence). V shed 1 base and J shed 2 bases, with 15 bases lying between them. This CDR3 has 16 residues.

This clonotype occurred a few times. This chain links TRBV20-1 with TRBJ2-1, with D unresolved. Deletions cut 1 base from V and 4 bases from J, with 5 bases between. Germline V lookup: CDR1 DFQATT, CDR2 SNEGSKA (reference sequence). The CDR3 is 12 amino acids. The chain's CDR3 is CSARARYNEQFF. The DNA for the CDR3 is TGCAGTGCTAGAGCCCGTTACAATGAGCAGTTCTTC.

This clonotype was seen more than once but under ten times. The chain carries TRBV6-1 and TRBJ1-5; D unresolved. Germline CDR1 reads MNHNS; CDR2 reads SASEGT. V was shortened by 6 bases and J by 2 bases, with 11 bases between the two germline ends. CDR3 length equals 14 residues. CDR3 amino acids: CASSDVGGNQPQHF. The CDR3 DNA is TGTGCCAGCAGCGATGTCGGGGGCAATCAGCCCCAGCATTTT.

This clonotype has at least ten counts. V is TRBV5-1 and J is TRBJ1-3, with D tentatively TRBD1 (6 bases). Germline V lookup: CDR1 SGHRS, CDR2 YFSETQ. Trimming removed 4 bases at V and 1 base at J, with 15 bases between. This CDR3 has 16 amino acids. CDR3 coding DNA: TGCGCCAGCAGCCGAACGACAGGCTTTTCTGGAAACACCATATATTTT. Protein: CASSRTTGFSGNTIYF.

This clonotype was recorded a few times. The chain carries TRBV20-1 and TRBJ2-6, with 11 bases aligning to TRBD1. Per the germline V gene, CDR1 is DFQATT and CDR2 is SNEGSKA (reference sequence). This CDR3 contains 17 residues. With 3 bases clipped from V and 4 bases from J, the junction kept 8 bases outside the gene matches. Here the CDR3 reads CSARIGQGAMGANVLTF. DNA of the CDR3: TGCAGTGCTAGGATAGGACAGGGGGCGATGGGGGCCAACGTCCTGACTTTC.

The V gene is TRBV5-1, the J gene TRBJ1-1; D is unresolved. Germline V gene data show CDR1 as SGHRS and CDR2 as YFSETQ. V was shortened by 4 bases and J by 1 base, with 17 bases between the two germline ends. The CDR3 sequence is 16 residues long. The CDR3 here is CASSPRPHMKNTEAFF. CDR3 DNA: TGCGCCAGCAGCCCTCGCCCCCACATGAAGAACACTGAAGCTTTCTTT. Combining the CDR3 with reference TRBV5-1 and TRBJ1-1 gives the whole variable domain KAGVTQTPRYLIKTRGQQVTLSCSPISGHRSVSWYQQTPGQGLQFLFEYFSETQRNKGNFPGRFSGRQFSNSRSEMNVSTLELGDSALYLCASSPRPHMKNTEAFFGQGTRLTVV.

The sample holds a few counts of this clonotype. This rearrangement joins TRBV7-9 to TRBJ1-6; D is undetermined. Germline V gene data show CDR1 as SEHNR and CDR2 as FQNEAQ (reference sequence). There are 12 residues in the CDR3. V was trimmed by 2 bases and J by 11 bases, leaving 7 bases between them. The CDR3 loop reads CASSLTDPPLHF. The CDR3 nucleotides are TGTGCCAGCAGCTTAACCGATCCACCCCTCCACTTT.